The clone carrying this T cell receptor (delta chain) was observed at least ten times. Its matching antigen is unknown. Translating this DNA gives a protein that differs at residue 18 from the TCRdb one, which belongs to a much larger clone; a read error is likely, and the protein shown is this translation. Other DNA sequences from this sample encode an identical CDR3 as well. Flow sorting of PBMC yielded separate Vgamma9/Vdelta2+ and Vdelta2-negative gammadelta T cell populations for bulk repertoire analysis. This CDR3 comprises 26 residues. Germline CDR1 reads TSWWSYY; CDR2 reads QGS. TCRdb redid the clone calls on the multiplex PCR reads with CATT. Of approximately 60,000 delta-chain clones detected, around 1.7% appear once; the ten largest clones hold about 15%. The sample belongs to a study of γδ T cells in repeated Plasmodium falciparum infection. General observations from the study: Compared with Australian children, Malian Vdelta2-negative repertoires seemed more clonal, less diverse, less shared. Repeated controlled infections reportedly drove waves of new clonotype selection in Vdelta2-negative, mostly Vdelta1+, gammadelta repertoires.

The receptor was isolated from a pool of human donors (malaria-infected and uninfected, not separated). Sequencing was done on a sample of gamma-delta T cells from blood. V gene TRDV1 combines with J gene TRDJ1; 13 bases line up with TRDD3. DNA of the CDR3: TGTGCTCTTGGGGACCTAACTTCCTTCAGTCGTACTGGGGGATACGCCCTCCCTACTTACACCGATAAACTAATCTTT. Protein product: CALGDLTSFSRTGGYALPTYTDKLIF.